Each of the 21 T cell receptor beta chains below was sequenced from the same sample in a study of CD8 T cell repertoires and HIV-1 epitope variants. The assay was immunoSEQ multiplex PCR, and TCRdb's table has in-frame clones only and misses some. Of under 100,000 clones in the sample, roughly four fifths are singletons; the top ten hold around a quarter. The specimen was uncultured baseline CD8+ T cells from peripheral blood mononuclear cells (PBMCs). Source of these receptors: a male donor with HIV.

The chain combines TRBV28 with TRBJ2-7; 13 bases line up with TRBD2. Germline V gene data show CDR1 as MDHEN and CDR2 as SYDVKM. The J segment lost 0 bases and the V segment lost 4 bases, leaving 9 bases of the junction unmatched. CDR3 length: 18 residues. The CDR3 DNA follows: TGTGCCAGCAGTTCCGTGGGACTAGCGGGGAGGACCTCCTACGAGCAGTACTTC. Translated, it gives CASSSVGLAGRTSYEQYF.

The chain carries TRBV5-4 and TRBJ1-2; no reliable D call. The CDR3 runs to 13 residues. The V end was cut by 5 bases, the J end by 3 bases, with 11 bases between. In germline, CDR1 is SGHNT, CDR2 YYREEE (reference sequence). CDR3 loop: CASRSGEDYGYTF. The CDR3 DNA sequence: TGTGCCAGCAGGTCTGGGGAAGACTATGGCTACACCTTC.

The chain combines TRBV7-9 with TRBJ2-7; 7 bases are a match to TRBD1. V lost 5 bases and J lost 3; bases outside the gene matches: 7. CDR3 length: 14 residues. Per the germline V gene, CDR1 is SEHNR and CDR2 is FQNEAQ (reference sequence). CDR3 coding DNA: TGTGCCAGCAGCCACCGGGACAGCCTCTACGAGCAGTACTTC. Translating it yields CASSHRDSLYEQYF.

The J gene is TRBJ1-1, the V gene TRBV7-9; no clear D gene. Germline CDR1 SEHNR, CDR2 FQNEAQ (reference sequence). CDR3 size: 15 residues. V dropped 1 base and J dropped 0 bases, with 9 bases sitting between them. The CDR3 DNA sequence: TGTGCCAGCAGCTTAGAAGCGGGAGTGAACACTGAAGCTTTCTTT. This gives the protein CASSLEAGVNTEAFF.

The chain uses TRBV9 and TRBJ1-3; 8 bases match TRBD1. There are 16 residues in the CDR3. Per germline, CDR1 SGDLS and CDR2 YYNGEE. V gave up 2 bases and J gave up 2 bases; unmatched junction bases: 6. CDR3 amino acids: CASSVRTGPAGNTIYF. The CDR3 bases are TGTGCCAGCAGCGTGAGGACAGGGCCTGCTGGAAACACCATATATTTT.

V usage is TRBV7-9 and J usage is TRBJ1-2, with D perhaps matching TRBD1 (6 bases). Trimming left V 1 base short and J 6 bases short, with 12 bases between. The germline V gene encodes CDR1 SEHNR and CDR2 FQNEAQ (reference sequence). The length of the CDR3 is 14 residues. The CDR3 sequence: CASSLGTGLDGYTF. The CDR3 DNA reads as TGTGCCAGCAGCTTAGGAACAGGGTTAGATGGCTACACCTTC.

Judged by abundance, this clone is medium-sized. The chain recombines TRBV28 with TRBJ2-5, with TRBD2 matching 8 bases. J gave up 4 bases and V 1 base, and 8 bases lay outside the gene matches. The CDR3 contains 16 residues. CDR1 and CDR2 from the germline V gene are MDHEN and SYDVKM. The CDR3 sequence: CASSLSDGGVGETQYF. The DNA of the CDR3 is TGTGCCAGCAGTTTATCCGACGGGGGGGTCGGAGAGACCCAGTACTTC.

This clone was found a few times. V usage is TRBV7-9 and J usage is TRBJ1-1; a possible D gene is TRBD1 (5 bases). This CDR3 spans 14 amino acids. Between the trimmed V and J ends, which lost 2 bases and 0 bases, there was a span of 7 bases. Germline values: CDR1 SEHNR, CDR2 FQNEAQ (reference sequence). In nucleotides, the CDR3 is TGTGCCAGCAGCTTAAGGGGACTGAACACTGAAGCTTTCTTT. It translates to CASSLRGLNTEAFF.

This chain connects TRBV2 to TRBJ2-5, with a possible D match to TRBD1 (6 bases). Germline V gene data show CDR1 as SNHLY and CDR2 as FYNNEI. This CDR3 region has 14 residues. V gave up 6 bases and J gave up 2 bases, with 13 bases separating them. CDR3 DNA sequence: TGTGCCAGCAGAGCAGGGGTTAATCAAGAGACCCAGTACTTC. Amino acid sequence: CASRAGVNQETQYF.

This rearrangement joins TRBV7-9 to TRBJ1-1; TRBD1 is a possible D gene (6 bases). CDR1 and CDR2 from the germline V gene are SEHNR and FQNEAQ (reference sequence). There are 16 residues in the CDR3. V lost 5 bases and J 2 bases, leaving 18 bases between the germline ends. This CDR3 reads CASSATAGTKNTEAFF. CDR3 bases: TGTGCCAGCAGCGCCACGGCAGGGACAAAAAACACTGAAGCTTTCTTT.

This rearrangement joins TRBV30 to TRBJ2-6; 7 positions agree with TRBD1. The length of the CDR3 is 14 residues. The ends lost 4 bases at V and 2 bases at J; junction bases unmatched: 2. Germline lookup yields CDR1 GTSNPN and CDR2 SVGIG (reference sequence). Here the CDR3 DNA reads TGTGCCTGGACCGGGACAGCTGGGGCCAACGTCCTGACTTTC. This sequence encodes CAWTGTAGANVLTF.

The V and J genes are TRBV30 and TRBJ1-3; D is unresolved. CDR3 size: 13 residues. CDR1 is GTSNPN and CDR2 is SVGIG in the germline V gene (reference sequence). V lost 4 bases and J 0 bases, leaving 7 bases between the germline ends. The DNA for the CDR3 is TGTGCCTGGACAGTGGTCTCTGGAAACACCATATATTTT. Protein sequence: CAWTVVSGNTIYF. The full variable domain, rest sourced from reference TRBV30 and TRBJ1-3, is SQTIHQWPATLVQPVGSPLSLECTVEGTSNPNLYWYRQAAGRGLQLLFYSVGIGQISSEVPQNLSASRPQDRQFILSSKKLLLSDSGFYLCAWTVVSGNTIYFGEGSWLTVV.

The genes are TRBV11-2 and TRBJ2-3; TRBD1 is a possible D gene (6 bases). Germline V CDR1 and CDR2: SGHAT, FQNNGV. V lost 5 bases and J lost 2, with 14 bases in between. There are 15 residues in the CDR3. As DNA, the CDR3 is TGTGCCAGCAGCGCAGGGACAATCGACACAGATACGCAGTATTTT. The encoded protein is CASSAGTIDTDTQYF.

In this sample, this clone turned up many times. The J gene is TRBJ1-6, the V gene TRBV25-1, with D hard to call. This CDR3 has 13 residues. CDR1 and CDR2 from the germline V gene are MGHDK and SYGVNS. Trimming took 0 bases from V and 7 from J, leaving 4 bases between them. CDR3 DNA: TGTGCCAGCAGTGAATATGTCAATTCACCCCTCCACTTT. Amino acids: CASSEYVNSPLHF. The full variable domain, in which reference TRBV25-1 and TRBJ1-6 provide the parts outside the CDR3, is EADIYQTPRYLVIGTGKKITLECSQTMGHDKMYWYQQDPGMELHLIHYSYGVNSTEKGDLSSESTVSRIRTEHFPLTLESARPSHTSQYLCASSEYVNSPLHFGNGTRLTVT.

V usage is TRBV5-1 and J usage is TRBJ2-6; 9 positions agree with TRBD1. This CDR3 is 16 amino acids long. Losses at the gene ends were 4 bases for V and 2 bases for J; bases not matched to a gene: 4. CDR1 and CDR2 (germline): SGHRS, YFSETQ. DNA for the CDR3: TGCGCCAGCAGCGCGGGGACAGGGACTGGGGCCAACGTCCTGACTTTC. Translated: CASSAGTGTGANVLTF.

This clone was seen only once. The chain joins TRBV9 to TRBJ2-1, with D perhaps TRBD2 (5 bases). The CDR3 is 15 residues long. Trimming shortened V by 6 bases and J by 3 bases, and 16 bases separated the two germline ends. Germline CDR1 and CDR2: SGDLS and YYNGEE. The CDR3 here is CASTDLGSGYNEQFF. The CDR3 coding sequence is TGTGCCAGCACCGATTTGGGGAGCGGCTACAATGAGCAGTTCTTC.

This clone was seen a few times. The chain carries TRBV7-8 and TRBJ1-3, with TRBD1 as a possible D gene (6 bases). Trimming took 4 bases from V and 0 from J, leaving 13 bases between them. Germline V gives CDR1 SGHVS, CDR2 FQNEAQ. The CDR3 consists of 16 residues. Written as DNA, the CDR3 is TGTGCCAGCAGCTCAAACAGGGTGGACTCTGGAAACACCATATATTTT. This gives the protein CASSSNRVDSGNTIYF.

The CDR3 nucleotides read TGTGCCAGCAGTCAAATTCAACAGGGTGACTACGAGCAGTACTTC. This codes for CASSQIQQGDYEQYF. The chain carries TRBV2 and TRBJ2-7; maybe TRBD1 (6 bases). Trimming shortened V by 5 bases and J by 3 bases, and 17 bases separated the two germline ends. CDR3 size: 15 residues. The germline V gene has CDR1 SNHLY and CDR2 FYNNEI.

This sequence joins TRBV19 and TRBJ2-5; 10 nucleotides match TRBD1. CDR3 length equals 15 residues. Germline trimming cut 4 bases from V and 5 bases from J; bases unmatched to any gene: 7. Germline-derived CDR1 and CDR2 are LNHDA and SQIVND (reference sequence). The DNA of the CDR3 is TGTGCCAGTAGTACAGACAGGGGGCGACGGGAGACCCAGTACTTC. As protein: CASSTDRGRRETQYF.

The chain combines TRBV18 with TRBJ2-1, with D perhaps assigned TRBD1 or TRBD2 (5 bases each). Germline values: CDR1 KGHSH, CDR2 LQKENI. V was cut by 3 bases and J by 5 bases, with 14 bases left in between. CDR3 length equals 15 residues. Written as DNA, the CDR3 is TGTGCCAGCTCACCTACAGGAGGCGCCGACAATGAGCAGTTCTTC. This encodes CASSPTGGADNEQFF.

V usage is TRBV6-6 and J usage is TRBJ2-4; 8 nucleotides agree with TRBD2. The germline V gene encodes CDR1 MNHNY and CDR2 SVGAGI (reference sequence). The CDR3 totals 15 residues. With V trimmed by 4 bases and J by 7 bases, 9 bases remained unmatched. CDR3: CASSLAAGAGNIQYF. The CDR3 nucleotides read TGTGCCAGCAGTTTGGCAGCGGGAGCCGGTAACATTCAGTACTTC.